One T cell receptor beta chain is described in this entry. Its target is unknown. The cDNA for TCR beta came from 5'RACE template switching with UMIs. TCRdb re-called the 5' RACE reads and gives one entry per CDR3 protein, without DNA. The sample table sets out some 190,000 distinct CDR3 sequences. Germline V lookup: CDR1 SEHNR, CDR2 FQNEAQ (reference sequence). CDR3 size: 15 residues. The source of the sample is a study of T cells expressing NK-cell markers. Looking at the study overall: Serological testing identified seven of the eight sequenced donors as HCMV-seropositive and one as seronegative. Study-wide points: These same clonotypes (in four donors) also led the CD3+CD56-NKG2C+ fraction. HCMV specificity was not established for the expanded NKG2C+ T cell clones.

Sequenced sample: blood T cells: a sorted CD56 or NKG2C T cell subset, CD4+ or CD8+ T cells, or bulk PBMC T cells (not recorded which). This chain links TRBV7-9 with TRBJ1-2; no DNA is available, so the TRBD1 call from TCRdb remains unchecked. The clonotype was recovered from a man aged 18-75 years in good health. The CDR3 loop reads CASSLGEGRDYGYTF. Supplemented by reference TRBV7-9 and TRBJ1-2, the full variable domain reads DTGVSQNPRHKITKRGQNVTFRCDPISEHNRLYWYRQTLGQGPEFLTYFQNEAQLEKSRLLSDRFSAERPKGSFSTLEIQRTEQGDSAMYLCASSLGEGRDYGYTFGSGTRLTVV.